This TCR beta chain was observed in a study of human T cells and chemical hapten exposure. Overall study: In the approximately 25-week study, patients were dosed weekly with diphenylcyclopropenone on the scalp throughout. Chiefly female patients presented with alopecia areata, totalis or universalis.

The time point: pre-sensitization, week 0. Indicated treatment: therapeutic diphenylcyclopropenone sensitization with weekly scalp DPC. Non-pregnant alopecia patients aged 18 to 70, suitable for DPC therapy. V lost 1 base and J lost 0, with 7 bases in between. The CDR3 consists of 15 residues. Germline CDR1 and CDR2: SEHNR and FQNEAQ (reference sequence). TCRdb recomputed calls from the RACE reads with MiXCR, one row per CDR3 protein. The table includes 80,000 to 95,000 distinct CDR3 sequences, nearly 10% detected once. The V gene is TRBV7-9, the J gene TRBJ1-3; D uncertain. The sequence was collected from a woman aged 40 to 49 with alopecia areata. Some clones in this sample may be carry-over from other donors' samples. Specimen: whole blood, collected in connection with sensitization to the hapten diphenylcyclopropenone (DPC). Here the CDR3 reads CASSLVSGSGNTIYF. Written as DNA, the CDR3 is TGTGCCAGCAGCTTAGTGTCAGGCTCTGGAAACACCATATATTTT.